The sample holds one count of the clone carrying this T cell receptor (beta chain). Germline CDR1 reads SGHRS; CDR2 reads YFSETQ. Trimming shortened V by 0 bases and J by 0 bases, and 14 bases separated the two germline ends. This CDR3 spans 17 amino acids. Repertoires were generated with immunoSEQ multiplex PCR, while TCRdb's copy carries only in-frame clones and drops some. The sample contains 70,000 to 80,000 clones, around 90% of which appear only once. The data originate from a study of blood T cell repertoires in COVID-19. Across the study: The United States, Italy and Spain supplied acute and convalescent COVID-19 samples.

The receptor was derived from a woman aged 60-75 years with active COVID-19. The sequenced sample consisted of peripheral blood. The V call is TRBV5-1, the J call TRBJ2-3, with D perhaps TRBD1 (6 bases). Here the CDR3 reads CASSLAPDRTSTDTQYF. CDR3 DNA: TGCGCCAGCAGCTTGGCACCCGACAGGACAAGCACAGATACGCAGTATTTT. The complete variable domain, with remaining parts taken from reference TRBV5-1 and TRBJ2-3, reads KAGVTQTPRYLIKTRGQQVTLSCSPISGHRSVSWYQQTPGQGLQFLFEYFSETQRNKGNFPGRFSGRQFSNSRSEMNVSTLELGDSALYLCASSLAPDRTSTDTQYFGPGTRLTVL.